These 11 T cell receptor beta chains originate from one sample sequenced in a study of control samples from healthy donors and cancer patients. Sequencing was performed with immunoSEQ multiplex PCR; in TCRdb, only in-frame clones are kept and a portion is missing. The profile covers 91,000 or so clones, with more than 85% appearing a single time and 0.92% taken by the ten largest. Sequencing was carried out using blood. The receptors were gathered from a woman aged 30 to 39 in good health.

V usage is TRBV19 and J usage is TRBJ1-5; possible D gene TRBD1, 5 bases. Between the trimmed V and J ends, which lost 7 bases and 3 bases, there was a span of 16 bases. The germline CDR1 and CDR2 sequences are LNHDA and SQIVND (reference sequence). This CDR3 region has 15 residues. The CDR3 sequence: CASTLARVNNQPQHF. The CDR3 nucleotides read TGTGCCAGTACCCTGGCCAGGGTCAACAATCAGCCCCAGCATTTT.

This sequence joins TRBV30 and TRBJ2-5; the D call may be TRBD1 or TRBD2 (5 bases each). CDR1 and CDR2 from the germline V gene are GTSNPN and SVGIG (reference sequence). V was trimmed by 3 bases and J by 2 bases, leaving 13 bases between them. This CDR3 spans 14 amino acids. The CDR3 reads CAWRRGRQQETQYF. CDR3 sequence (DNA): TGTGCCTGGAGGAGGGGCCGGCAACAAGAGACCCAGTACTTC.

The chain joins TRBV9 to TRBJ2-1; TRBD2 matches 10 bases. The CDR3 runs to 19 residues. V dropped 1 base and J dropped 7; count of bases not matched to a gene: 17. Germline V gene sequence: CDR1 SGDLS, CDR2 YYNGEE. The CDR3 spells CASSVSTSGWGTRGNEQFF. The CDR3 DNA is TGTGCCAGCAGCGTATCGACTAGCGGGTGGGGGACCCGAGGGAATGAGCAGTTCTTC.

A single count supports this clone. The chain joins TRBV30 to TRBJ1-4; D not certain. The CDR3 has 12 residues. The germline V and J ends were trimmed by 0 bases and 8 bases, with 7 bases remaining between them. Germline CDR1 GTSNPN, CDR2 SVGIG (reference sequence). CDR3: CAWSVRGEKLFF. In DNA form, the CDR3 reads TGTGCCTGGAGTGTCAGAGGGGAAAAACTGTTTTTT. The whole variable domain, remainder taken from reference TRBV30 and TRBJ1-4, is SQTIHQWPATLVQPVGSPLSLECTVEGTSNPNLYWYRQAAGRGLQLLFYSVGIGQISSEVPQNLSASRPQDRQFILSSKKLLLSDSGFYLCAWSVRGEKLFFGSGTQLSVL.

This chain uses TRBV5-4 with TRBJ1-4; D gene unclear. Germline-derived CDR1 and CDR2 are SGHNT and YYREEE (reference sequence). There are 15 residues in the CDR3. The germline V and J ends were trimmed by 4 bases and 0 bases, with 10 bases remaining between them. CDR3 protein: CASSPDGPTNEKLFF. The CDR3 DNA follows: TGTGCCAGCAGCCCGGACGGCCCAACTAATGAAAAACTGTTTTTT.

This chain uses TRBV7-8 with TRBJ2-1; D may be TRBD1 (6 bases). Germline V lookup: CDR1 SGHVS, CDR2 FQNEAQ. Trimming removed 5 bases from V and 2 bases from J, with 10 bases in between. The CDR3 consists of 14 residues. CDR3 DNA: TGTGCCAGCAGCCCCGGACAGCCCTACAATGAGCAGTTCTTC. It specifies CASSPGQPYNEQFF. Full variable domain (rest looked up from reference TRBV7-8 and TRBJ2-1): GAGVSQSPRYKVAKRGQDVALRCDPISGHVSLFWYQQALGQGPEFLTYFQNEAQLDKSGLPSDRFFAERPEGSVSTLKIQRTQQEDSAVYLCASSPGQPYNEQFFGPGTRLTVL.

This rearrangement joins TRBV24-1 to TRBJ1-5, with D tentatively TRBD1 (6 bases). The CDR3 is 15 amino acids. Trimming shortened V by 6 bases and J by 4 bases, and 15 bases separated the two germline ends. From germline, CDR1 is KGHDR and CDR2 SFDVKD. The CDR3 DNA reads TGTGCCACCAGTAGGCCAGGGGAGCTGAATCAGCCCCAGCATTTT. This sequence encodes CATSRPGELNQPQHF.

V is TRBV19 and J is TRBJ1-5; 9 positions match TRBD1. With 3 bases clipped from V and 4 bases from J, the junction kept 4 bases outside the gene matches. Germline CDR1 LNHDA, CDR2 SQIVND (reference sequence). The CDR3 is made up of 15 amino acids. CDR3 sequence: CASSIAGTGNQPQHF. DNA for the CDR3: TGTGCCAGTAGTATCGCCGGGACAGGGAATCAGCCCCAGCATTTT.

The V and J genes are TRBV5-4 and TRBJ2-5; TRBD2 aligns across 11 bases. In germline, CDR1 is SGHNT, CDR2 YYREEE (reference sequence). V lost 0 bases to trimming and J lost 2 bases; unmatched junction nucleotides: 6. The CDR3 loop spans 17 amino acids. CDR3 region: CASSLAKASGGQETQYF. CDR3 sequence (DNA): TGTGCCAGCAGCTTGGCCAAGGCTAGCGGGGGGCAAGAGACCCAGTACTTC.

This chain connects TRBV5-1 to TRBJ1-2, with TRBD1 identical over 9 bases. Trimming took 9 bases from V and 2 from J; bases not matched to a gene: 5. This CDR3 has 13 residues. The germline V gene encodes CDR1 SGHRS and CDR2 YFSETQ. CDR3 residues: CATKQGANYGYTF. DNA for the CDR3: TGCGCCACCAAACAGGGGGCGAACTATGGCTACACCTTC.

The chain joins TRBV7-9 to TRBJ1-2, with a possible D match to TRBD1 (6 bases). The CDR3 extends over 15 amino acids. The germline gives CDR1 SEHNR, CDR2 FQNEAQ (reference sequence). V shed 0 bases and J shed 8 bases, with 16 bases lying between them. CDR3 region: CASSLAGRGLGGYTF. The CDR3 DNA reads TGTGCCAGCAGCTTAGCGGGCAGGGGCCTAGGGGGCTACACCTTC.